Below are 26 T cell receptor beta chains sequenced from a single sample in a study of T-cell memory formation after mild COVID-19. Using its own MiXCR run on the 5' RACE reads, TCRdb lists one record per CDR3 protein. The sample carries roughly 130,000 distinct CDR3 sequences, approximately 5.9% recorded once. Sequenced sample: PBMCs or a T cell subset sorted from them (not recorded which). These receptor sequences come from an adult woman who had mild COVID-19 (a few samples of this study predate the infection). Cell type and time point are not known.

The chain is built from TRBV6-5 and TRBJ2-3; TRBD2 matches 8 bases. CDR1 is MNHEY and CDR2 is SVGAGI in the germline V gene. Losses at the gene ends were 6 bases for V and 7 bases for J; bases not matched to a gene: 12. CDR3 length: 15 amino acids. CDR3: CASRGSGEPLYTQYF. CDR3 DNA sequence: TGTGCCAGCAGGGGTAGCGGGGAGCCACTCTATACGCAGTATTTT.

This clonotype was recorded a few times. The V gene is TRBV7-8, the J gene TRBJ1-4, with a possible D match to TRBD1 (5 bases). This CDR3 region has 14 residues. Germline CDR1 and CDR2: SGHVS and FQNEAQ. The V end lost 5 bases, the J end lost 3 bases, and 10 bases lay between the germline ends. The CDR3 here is CASSQTGANEKLFF. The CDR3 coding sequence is TGTGCCAGCAGCCAGACGGGGGCTAATGAAAAACTGTTTTTT.

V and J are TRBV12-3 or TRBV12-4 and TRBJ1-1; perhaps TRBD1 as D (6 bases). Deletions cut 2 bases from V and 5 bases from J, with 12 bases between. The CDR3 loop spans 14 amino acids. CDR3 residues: CASSLRGGRTEAFF. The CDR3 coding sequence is TGTGCCAGCAGTTTACGTGGGGGGCGGACTGAAGCTTTCTTT.

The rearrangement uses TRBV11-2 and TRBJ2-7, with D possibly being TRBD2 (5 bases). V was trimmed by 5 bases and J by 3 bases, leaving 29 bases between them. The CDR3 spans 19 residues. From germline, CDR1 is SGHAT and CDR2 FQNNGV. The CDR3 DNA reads TGTGCCAGCAGCACAAGGACTGGACCCTACGAGCTGATCAACTACGAGCAGTACTTC. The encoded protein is CASSTRTGPYELINYEQYF.

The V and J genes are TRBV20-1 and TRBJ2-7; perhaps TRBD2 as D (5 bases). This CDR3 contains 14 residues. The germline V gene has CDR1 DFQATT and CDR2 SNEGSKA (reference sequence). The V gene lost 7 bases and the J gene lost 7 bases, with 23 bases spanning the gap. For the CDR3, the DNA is TGCAGTGTGAGACTTCAGAGGGCGACGGGGGAGCAGTACTTC. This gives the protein CSVRLQRATGEQYF.

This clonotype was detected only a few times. CDR3: CSASDRETQYF. For the CDR3, the DNA is TGCAGTGCTTCCGACCGGGAGACCCAGTACTTC. This rearrangement joins TRBV20-1 to TRBJ2-5; D is uncertain. Germline lookup yields CDR1 DFQATT and CDR2 SNEGSKA (reference sequence). The ends were cut back, 5 bases at V and 5 bases at J, with 9 bases in the middle. There are 11 residues in the CDR3.

This CDR3 reads CASCKRVGTEAFF. In DNA, the CDR3 is TGTGCCAGCTGTAAGCGGGTCGGCACTGAAGCTTTCTTT. This chain links TRBV6-5 with TRBJ1-1; D gene unclear. The CDR3 length is 13 residues. Germline V gives CDR1 MNHEY, CDR2 SVGAGI. Deletions cut 8 bases from V and 4 bases from J, with 14 bases between.

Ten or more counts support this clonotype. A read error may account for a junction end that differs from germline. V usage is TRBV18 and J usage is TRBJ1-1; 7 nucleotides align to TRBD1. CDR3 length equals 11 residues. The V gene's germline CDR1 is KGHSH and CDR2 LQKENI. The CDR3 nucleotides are TGTGCCAGCTCACCAGGGGACAGCCAGGCATTT. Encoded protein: CASSPGDSQAF.

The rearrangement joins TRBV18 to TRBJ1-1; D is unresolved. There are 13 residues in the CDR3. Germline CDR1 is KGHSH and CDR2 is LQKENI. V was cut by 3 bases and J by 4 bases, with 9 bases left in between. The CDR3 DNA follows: TGTGCCAGCTCACCCCGCGTTAGCACTGAAGCTTTCTTT. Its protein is CASSPRVSTEAFF. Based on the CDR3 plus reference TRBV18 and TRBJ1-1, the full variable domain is NAGVMQNPRHLVRRRGQEARLRCSPMKGHSHVYWYRQLPEEGLKFMVYLQKENIIDESGMPKERFSAEFPKEGPSILRIQQVVRGDSAAYFCASSPRVSTEAFFGQGTRLTVV.

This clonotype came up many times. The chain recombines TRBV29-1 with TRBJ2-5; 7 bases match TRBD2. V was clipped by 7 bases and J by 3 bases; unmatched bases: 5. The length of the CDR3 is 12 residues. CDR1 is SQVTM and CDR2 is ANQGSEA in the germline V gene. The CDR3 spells CSGGRAEETQYF. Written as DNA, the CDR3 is TGCAGCGGGGGGAGGGCAGAAGAGACCCAGTACTTC. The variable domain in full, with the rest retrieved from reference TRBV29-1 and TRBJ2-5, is SAVISQKPSRDICQRGTSLTIQCQVDSQVTMMFWYRQQPGQSLTLIATANQGSEATYESGFVIDKFPISRPNLTFSTLTVSNMSPEDSSIYLCSGGRAEETQYFGPGTRLLVL.

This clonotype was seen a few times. The DNA of the CDR3 is TGTGCCAGCAGTGGGATCGGCTATGGCTACACCTTC. This translates into CASSGIGYGYTF. V gene TRBV12-3 or TRBV12-4 combines with J gene TRBJ1-2, with no clear D. The CDR3 has 12 amino acids. Trimming took 5 bases from V and 4 from J, leaving 8 bases between them.

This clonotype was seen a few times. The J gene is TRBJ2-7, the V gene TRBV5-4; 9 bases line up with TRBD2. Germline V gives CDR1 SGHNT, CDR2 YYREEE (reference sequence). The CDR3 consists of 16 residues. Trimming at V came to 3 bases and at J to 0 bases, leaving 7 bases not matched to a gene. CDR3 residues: CASSSTAGGNSYEQYF. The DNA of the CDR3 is TGTGCCAGCAGCTCCACCGCGGGGGGGAACTCCTACGAGCAGTACTTC.

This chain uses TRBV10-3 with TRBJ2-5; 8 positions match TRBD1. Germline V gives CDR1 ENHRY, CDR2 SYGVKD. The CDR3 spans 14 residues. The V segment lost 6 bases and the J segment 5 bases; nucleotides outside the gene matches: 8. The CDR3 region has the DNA TGTGCCATCAGAGGGACCTACAGGGGGGAGACCCAGTACTTC. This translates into CAIRGTYRGETQYF.

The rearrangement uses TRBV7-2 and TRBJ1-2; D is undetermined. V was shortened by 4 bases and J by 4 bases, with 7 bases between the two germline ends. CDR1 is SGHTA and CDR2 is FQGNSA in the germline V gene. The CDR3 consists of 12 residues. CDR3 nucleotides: TGTGCCAGCAGCTCGGCCCGCTATGGCTACACCTTC. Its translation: CASSSARYGYTF.

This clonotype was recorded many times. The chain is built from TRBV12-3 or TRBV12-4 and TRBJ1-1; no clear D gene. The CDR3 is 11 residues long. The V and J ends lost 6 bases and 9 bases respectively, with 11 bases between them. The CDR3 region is CASSPAVKAFF. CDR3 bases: TGTGCCAGCAGCCCCGCAGTTAAAGCTTTCTTT.

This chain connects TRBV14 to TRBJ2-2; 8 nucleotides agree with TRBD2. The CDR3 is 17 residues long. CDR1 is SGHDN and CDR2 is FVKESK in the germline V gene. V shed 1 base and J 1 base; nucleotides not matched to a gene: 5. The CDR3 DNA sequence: TGTGCCAGCAGCCAAGTAACCACTAGCGGGAACACCGGGGAGCTGTTTTTT. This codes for CASSQVTTSGNTGELFF.

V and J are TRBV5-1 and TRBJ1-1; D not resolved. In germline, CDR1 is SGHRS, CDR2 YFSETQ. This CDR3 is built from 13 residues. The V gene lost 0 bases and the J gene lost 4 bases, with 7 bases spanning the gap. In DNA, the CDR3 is TGCGCCAGCAGCTTGGCACAGTTCACTGAAGCTTTCTTT. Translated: CASSLAQFTEAFF.

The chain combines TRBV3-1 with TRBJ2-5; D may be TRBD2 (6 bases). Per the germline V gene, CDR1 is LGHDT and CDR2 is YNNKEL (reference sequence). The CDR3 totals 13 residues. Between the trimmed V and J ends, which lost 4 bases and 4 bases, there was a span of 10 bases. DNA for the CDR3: TGTGCCAGCAGCCCCGGGGGTCCAGAGACCCAGTACTTC. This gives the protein CASSPGGPETQYF.

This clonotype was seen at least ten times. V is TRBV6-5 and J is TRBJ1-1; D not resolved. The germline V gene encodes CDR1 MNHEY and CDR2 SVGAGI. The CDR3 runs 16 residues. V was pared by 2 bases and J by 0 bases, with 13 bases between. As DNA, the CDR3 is TGTGCCAGCAGTTACAGCTATAGGCAGGTGAACACTGAAGCTTTCTTT. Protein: CASSYSYRQVNTEAFF.

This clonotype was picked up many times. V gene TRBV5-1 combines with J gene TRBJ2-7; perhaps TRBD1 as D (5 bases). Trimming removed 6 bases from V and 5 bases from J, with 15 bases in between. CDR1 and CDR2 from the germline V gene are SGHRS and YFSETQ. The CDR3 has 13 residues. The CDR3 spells CASKGSSQDEQYF. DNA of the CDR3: TGCGCCAGCAAAGGGTCATCACAGGACGAGCAGTACTTC. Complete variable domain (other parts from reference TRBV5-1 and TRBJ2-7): KAGVTQTPRYLIKTRGQQVTLSCSPISGHRSVSWYQQTPGQGLQFLFEYFSETQRNKGNFPGRFSGRQFSNSRSEMNVSTLELGDSALYLCASKGSSQDEQYFGPGTRLTVT.

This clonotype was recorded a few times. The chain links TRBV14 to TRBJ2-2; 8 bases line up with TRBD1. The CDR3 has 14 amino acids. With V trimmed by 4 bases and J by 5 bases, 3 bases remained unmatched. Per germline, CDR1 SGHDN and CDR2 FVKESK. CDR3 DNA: TGTGCCAGCAGCCCAACAGGGGGAACCGGGGAGCTGTTTTTT. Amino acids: CASSPTGGTGELFF. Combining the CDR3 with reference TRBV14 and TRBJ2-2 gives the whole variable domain EAGVTQFPSHSVIEKGQTVTLRCDPISGHDNLYWYRRVMGKEIKFLLHFVKESKQDESGMPNNRFLAERTGGTYSTLKVQPAELEDSGVYFCASSPTGGTGELFFGEGSRLTVL.

This chain's CDR3 is CASSRQAGNYGYTF. The CDR3 DNA sequence: TGTGCCAGCAGCCGACAGGCGGGCAACTATGGCTACACCTTC. This rearrangement joins TRBV3-1 to TRBJ1-2; a weak D match, TRBD1 (6 bases). The CDR3 contains 14 residues. Trimming removed 4 bases from V and 2 bases from J, with 11 bases in between. CDR1 and CDR2 (germline): LGHDT, YNNKEL (reference sequence).

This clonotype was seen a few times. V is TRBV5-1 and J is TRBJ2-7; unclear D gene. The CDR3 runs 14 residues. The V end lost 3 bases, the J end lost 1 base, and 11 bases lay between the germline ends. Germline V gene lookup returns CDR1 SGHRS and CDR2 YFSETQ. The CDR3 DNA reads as TGCGCCAGCAGCTCTGCTTCAGGTTCCTACGAGCAGTACTTC. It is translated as CASSSASGSYEQYF.

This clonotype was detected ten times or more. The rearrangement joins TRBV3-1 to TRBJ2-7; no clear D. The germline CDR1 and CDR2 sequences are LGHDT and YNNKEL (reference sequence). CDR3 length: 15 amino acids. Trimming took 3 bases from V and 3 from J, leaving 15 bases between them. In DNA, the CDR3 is TGTGCCAGCAGCCACGACGATGGGTCTTTCTACGAGCAGTACTTC. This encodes CASSHDDGSFYEQYF.

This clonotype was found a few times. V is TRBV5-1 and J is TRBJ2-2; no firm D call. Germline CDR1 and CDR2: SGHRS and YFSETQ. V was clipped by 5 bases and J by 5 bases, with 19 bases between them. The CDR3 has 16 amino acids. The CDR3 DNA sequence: TGCGCCAGCAGACCCAGTTGGGTTAGATCGACCGGGGAGCTGTTTTTT. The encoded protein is CASRPSWVRSTGELFF.

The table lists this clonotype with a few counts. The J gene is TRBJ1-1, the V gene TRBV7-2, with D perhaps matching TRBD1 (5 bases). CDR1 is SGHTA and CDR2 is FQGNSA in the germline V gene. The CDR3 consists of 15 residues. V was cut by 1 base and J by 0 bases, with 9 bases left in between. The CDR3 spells CASSLGSGLNTEAFF. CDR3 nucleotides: TGTGCCAGCAGCTTAGGGTCGGGACTGAACACTGAAGCTTTCTTT.